This TCR beta chain was observed in a study of blood T cell repertoires in COVID-19. The wider study: Samples came from the United States, Italy and Spain, spanning acute and convalescent COVID-19. From T cells, B-cell-depleted T cells, or PBMCs came the material, which was cDNA or gDNA.

This clone was counted a few times. Assay used: immunoSEQ multiplex PCR; TCRdb lists only in-frame clones, some missing. The sample lists 150,000 to 200,000 clones; just over 85% were seen once. Enrolled through a virtual design, the participants were between roughly 18 and 89 years of age and came from approximately 25 US areas. Sequencing was carried out using PBMCs or T cells enriched from blood (not recorded which). The receptor comes from a woman aged 18-29 years who had recovered from COVID-19.

The CDR3 DNA follows: TGTGCCAGCCGGGAAGGCCAGAGTAATTCACCCCTCCACTTT. This gives the protein CASREGQSNSPLHF. The chain couples TRBV28 to TRBJ1-6; D gene unclear. V lost 8 bases to trimming and J lost 6 bases, with 14 bases between them. The CDR3 runs 14 residues. Looked up from germline, CDR1 is MDHEN and CDR2 is SYDVKM.